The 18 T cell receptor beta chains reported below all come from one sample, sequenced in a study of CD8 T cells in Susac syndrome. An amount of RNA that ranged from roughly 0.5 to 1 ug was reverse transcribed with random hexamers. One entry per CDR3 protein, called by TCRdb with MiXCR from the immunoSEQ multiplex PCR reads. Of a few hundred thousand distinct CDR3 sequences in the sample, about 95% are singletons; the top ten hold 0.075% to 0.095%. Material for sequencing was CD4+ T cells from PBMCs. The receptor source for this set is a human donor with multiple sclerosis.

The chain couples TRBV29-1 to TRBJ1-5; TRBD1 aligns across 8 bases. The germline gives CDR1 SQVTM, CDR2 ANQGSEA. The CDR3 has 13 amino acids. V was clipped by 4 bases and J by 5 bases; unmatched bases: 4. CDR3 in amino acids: CSVGGTGDQPQHF. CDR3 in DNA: TGCAGCGTTGGAGGGACAGGAGATCAGCCCCAGCATTTT. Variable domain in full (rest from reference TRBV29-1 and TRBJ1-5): SAVISQKPSRDICQRGTSLTIQCQVDSQVTMMFWYRQQPGQSLTLIATANQGSEATYESGFVIDKFPISRPNLTFSTLTVSNMSPEDSSIYLCSVGGTGDQPQHFGDGTRLSIL.

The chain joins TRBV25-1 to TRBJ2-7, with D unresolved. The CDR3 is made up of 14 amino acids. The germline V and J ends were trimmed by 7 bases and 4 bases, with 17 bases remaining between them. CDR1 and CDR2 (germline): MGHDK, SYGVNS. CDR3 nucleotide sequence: TGTGCCAGCACAGGCTGGGCGGATCGGTACGAGCAGTACTTC. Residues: CASTGWADRYEQYF.

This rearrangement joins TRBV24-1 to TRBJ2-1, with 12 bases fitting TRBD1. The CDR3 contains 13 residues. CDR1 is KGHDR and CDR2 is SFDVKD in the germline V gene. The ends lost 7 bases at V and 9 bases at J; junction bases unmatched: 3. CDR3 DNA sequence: TGTGCCACCAGGGGACAGGGGGCAGGTGAGCAGTTCTTC. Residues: CATRGQGAGEQFF.

In DNA form, the CDR3 reads TGCAGCGTCCTCCAGACAGGGGCGAACACCGGGGAGCTGTTTTTT. Encoded protein: CSVLQTGANTGELFF. J is TRBJ2-2 and V is TRBV29-1; 8 bases are a match to TRBD1. The CDR3 sequence is 15 residues long. Trimming at V came to 6 bases and at J to 0 bases, leaving 6 bases not matched to a gene. Germline lookup yields CDR1 SQVTM and CDR2 ANQGSEA.

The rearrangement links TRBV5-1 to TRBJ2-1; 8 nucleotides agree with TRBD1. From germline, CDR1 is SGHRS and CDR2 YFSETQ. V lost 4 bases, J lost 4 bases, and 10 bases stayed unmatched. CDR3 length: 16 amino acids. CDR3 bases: TGCGCCAGCAGCCCCCAACGGACAGGGTCGTACAATGAGCAGTTCTTC. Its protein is CASSPQRTGSYNEQFF.

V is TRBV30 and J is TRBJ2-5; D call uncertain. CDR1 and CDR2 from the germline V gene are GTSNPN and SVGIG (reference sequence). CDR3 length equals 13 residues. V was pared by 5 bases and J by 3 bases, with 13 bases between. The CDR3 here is CAWGDEAKETQYF. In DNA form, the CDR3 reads TGTGCCTGGGGGGATGAGGCGAAAGAGACCCAGTACTTC.

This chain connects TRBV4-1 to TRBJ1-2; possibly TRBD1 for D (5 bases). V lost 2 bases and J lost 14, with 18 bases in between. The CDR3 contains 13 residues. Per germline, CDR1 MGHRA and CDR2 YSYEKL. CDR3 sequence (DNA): TGCGCCAGCAGCCAAACAGGAGCTGGGGTTATGACCTTC. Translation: CASSQTGAGVMTF.

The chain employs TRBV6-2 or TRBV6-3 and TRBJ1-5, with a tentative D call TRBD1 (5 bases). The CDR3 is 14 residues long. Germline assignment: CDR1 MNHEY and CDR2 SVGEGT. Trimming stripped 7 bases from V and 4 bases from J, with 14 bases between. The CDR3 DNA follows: TGTGCCAGCACGGACATGGTTGGAAATCAGCCCCAGCATTTT. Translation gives CASTDMVGNQPQHF.

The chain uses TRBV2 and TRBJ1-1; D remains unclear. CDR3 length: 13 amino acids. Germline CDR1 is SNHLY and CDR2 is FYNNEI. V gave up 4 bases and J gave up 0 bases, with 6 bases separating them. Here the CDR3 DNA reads TGTGCCAGCAGTGGAGAGATGAACACTGAAGCTTTCTTT. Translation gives CASSGEMNTEAFF.

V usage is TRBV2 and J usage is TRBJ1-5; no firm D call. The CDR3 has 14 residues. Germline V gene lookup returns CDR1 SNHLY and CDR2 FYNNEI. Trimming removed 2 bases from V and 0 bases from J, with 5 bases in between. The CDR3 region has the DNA TGTGCCAGCAGTGAATGGGGTAGCAATCAGCCCCAGCATTTT. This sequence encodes CASSEWGSNQPQHF.

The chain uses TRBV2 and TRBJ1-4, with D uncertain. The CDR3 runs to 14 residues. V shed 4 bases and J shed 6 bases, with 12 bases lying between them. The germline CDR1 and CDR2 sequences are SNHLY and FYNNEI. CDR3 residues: CASSGQQSYEKLFF. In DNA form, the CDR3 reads TGTGCCAGCAGTGGTCAGCAGAGTTATGAAAAACTGTTTTTT.

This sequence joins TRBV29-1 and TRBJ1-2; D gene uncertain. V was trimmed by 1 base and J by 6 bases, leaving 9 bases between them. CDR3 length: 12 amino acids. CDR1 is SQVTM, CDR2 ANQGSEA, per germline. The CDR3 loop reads CSVEAFGDGYTF. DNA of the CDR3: TGCAGCGTTGAAGCCTTTGGGGATGGCTACACCTTC.

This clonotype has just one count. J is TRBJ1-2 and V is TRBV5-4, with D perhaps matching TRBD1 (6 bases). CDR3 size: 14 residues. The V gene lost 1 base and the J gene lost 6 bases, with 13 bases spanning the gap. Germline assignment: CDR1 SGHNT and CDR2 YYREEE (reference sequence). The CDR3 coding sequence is TGTGCCAGCAGCTTGAGGCAGGGGTTCCATGGCTACACCTTC. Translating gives CASSLRQGFHGYTF.

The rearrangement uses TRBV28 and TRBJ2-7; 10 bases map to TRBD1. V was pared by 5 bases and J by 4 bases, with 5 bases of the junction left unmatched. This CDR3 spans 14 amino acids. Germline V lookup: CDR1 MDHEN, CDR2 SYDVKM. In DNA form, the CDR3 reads TGTGCCAGCAGTGCCGGGACAGGGGTATACGAGCAGTACTTC. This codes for CASSAGTGVYEQYF.

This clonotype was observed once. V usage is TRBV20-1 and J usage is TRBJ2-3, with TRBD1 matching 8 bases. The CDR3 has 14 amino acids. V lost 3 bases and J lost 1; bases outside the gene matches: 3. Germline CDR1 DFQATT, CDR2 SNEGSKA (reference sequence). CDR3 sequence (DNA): TGCAGTGCTAGCAGGGGGCCGGGCACAGATACGCAGTATTTT. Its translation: CSASRGPGTDTQYF.

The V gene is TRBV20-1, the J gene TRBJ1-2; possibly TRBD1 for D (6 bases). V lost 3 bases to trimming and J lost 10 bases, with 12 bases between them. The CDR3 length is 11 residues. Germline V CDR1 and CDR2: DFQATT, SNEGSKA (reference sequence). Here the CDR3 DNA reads TGCAGTGCTAGTACGCAGGGGATCTACACCTTC. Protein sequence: CSASTQGIYTF.

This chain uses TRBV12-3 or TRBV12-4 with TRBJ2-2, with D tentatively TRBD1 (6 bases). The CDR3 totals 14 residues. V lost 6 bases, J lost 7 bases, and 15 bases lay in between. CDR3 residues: CASRGYRVGGELFF. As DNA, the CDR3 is TGTGCCAGCAGGGGTTACAGGGTTGGCGGGGAGCTGTTTTTT.

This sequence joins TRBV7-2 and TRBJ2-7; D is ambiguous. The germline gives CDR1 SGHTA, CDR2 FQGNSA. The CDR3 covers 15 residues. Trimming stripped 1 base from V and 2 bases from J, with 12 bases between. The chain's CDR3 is CASSLVAGQTYEQYF. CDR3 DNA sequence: TGTGCCAGCAGCTTAGTTGCAGGCCAGACCTACGAGCAGTACTTC.